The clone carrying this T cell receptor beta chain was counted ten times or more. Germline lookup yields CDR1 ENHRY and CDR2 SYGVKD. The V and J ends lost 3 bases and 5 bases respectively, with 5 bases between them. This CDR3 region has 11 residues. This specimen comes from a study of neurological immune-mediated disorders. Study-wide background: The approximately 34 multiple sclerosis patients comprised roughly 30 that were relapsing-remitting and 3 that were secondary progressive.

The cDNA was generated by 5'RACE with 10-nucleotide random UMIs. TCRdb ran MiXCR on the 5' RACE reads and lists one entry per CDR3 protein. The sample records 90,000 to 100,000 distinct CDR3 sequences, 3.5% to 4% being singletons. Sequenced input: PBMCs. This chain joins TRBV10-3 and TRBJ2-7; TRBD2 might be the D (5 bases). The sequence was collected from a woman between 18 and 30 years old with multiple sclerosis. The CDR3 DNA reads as TGTGCCATCAGTGAACTAGACGAGCAGTACTTC. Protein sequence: CAISELDEQYF.